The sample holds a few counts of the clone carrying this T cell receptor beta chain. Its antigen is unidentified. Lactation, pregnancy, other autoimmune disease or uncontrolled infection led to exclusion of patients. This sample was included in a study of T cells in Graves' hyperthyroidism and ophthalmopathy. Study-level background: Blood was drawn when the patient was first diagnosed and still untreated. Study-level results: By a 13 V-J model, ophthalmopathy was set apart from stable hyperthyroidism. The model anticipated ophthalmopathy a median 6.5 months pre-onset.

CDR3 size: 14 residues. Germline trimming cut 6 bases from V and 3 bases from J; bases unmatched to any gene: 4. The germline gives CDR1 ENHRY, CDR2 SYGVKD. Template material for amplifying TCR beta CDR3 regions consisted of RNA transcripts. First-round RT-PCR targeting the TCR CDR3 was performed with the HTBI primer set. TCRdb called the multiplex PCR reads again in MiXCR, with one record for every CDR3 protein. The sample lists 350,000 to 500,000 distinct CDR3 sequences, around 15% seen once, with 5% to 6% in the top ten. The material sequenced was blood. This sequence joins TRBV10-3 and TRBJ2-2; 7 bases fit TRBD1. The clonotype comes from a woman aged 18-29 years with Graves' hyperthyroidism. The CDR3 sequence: CAIRPGTDTGELFF. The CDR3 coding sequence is TGTGCCATCAGGCCTGGGACAGACACCGGGGAGCTGTTTTTT.